Following are 22 T cell receptor beta chains from one sample sequenced in a study of blood T cells in healthy people across ages. With a J-beta primer mix and a sample-barcoded 5' primer, a second PCR ran 7 to 11 cycles. TCRdb used MiXCR to reprocess the 5' RACE reads, holding one entry per CDR3 protein. The sample includes hundreds of thousands of distinct CDR3 sequences, under 45% of them seen just once. Sequenced: blood. The receptors were gathered from a man between 60 and 75 years old in good health.

The V call is TRBV18, the J call TRBJ2-1; 9 nucleotides match TRBD1. The CDR3 is made up of 14 amino acids. Germline lookup yields CDR1 KGHSH and CDR2 LQKENI. J gave up 7 bases and V 3 bases, and 4 bases lay outside the gene matches. CDR3 sequence reads: CASSPGTGNNEQFF. In DNA form, the CDR3 reads TGTGCCAGCTCACCTGGGACAGGGAATAATGAGCAGTTCTTC. The entire variable domain, with the rest obtained from reference TRBV18 and TRBJ2-1, is as follows: NAGVMQNPRHLVRRRGQEARLRCSPMKGHSHVYWYRQLPEEGLKFMVYLQKENIIDESGMPKERFSAEFPKEGPSILRIQQVVRGDSAAYFCASSPGTGNNEQFFGPGTRLTVL.

The gene calls are TRBV19 and TRBJ2-4; D is perhaps TRBD2 (6 bases). The germline gives CDR1 LNHDA, CDR2 SQIVND (reference sequence). This CDR3 is 13 amino acids long. The V gene lost 3 bases and the J gene lost 13 bases, with 16 bases spanning the gap. The CDR3 loop is CASSIGGPTGQYF. For the CDR3, the DNA is TGTGCCAGTAGTATCGGGGGACCTACTGGGCAGTACTTC.

V is TRBV7-2 and J is TRBJ2-3; 14 bases are shared with TRBD2. The CDR3 is made up of 20 amino acids. V was clipped by 1 base and J by 7 bases; unmatched bases: 16. CDR1 is SGHTA and CDR2 is FQGNSA in the germline V gene. The CDR3 protein is CASSLGPGTSGGPGSYTQYF. CDR3 bases: TGTGCCAGCAGCTTAGGCCCTGGGACTAGCGGGGGCCCGGGTAGTTATACGCAGTATTTT.

This clonotype showed up just a few times. The rearrangement uses TRBV7-2 and TRBJ1-6; 7 bases are shared with TRBD1. V dropped 1 base and J dropped 6; count of bases not matched to a gene: 6. Germline values: CDR1 SGHTA, CDR2 FQGNSA. CDR3 length equals 16 residues. CDR3 residues: CASSLVKGQSNSPLHF. The DNA for the CDR3 is TGTGCCAGCAGCTTAGTAAAGGGACAGAGTAATTCACCCCTCCACTTT.

The rearrangement links TRBV7-8 to TRBJ2-7; D is unclear. CDR1 SGHVS and CDR2 FQNEAQ come from the germline V gene. The V gene lost 5 bases and the J gene lost 2 bases, with 10 bases spanning the gap. The CDR3 covers 13 residues. The CDR3 DNA reads TGTGCCAGCAGCCACGCCGTGGCCTACGAGCAGTACTTC. Translating it yields CASSHAVAYEQYF.

V gene TRBV4-3 combines with J gene TRBJ2-5; D is tentatively TRBD1 or TRBD2 (6 bases each). The tail of the sequence fits TRBJ2-7 better, so the J call may be wrong. The CDR3 has 14 amino acids. Germline CDR1 is LGHNA and CDR2 is YSLEER. The CDR3 here is CASSQEGWGAEQYF. The CDR3 nucleotides are TGCGCCAGCAGCCAAGAAGGTTGGGGGGCCGAGCAGTACTTC.

The rearrangement joins TRBV20-1 to TRBJ2-7, with D unresolved. The V end lost 2 bases, the J end lost 2 bases, and 10 bases lay between the germline ends. Germline V gives CDR1 DFQATT, CDR2 SNEGSKA (reference sequence). The CDR3 extends over 13 amino acids. CDR3 protein: CSARPKSTYEQYF. The CDR3 nucleotides read TGCAGTGCTAGACCCAAGAGCACCTACGAGCAGTACTTC.

This clonotype came up a few times. The chain has TRBV14 and TRBJ2-7; D unresolved. Germline V gene sequence: CDR1 SGHDN, CDR2 FVKESK. V dropped 8 bases and J dropped 3 bases, with 8 bases sitting between them. This CDR3 region has 11 residues. The CDR3 sequence is CASGTDYEQYF. The CDR3, as DNA: TGTGCCAGCGGCACGGACTACGAGCAGTACTTC.

CDR3 protein: CASSQGQLLYQPQHF. For the CDR3, the DNA is TGCGCCAGCAGCCAAGGACAGTTACTTTATCAGCCCCAGCATTTT. V gene TRBV4-1 combines with J gene TRBJ1-5, with D possibly TRBD1 on 5 matching bases. Germline CDR1 and CDR2: MGHRA and YSYEKL. CDR3 length equals 15 residues. Deletions cut 1 base from V and 5 bases from J, with 12 bases between.

The chain links TRBV2 to TRBJ2-7, with D possibly being TRBD2 (5 bases). CDR1 and CDR2 from the germline V gene are SNHLY and FYNNEI. Trimming pared 5 bases from V and 7 bases from J, leaving 18 bases between. The CDR3 is 14 residues long. CDR3 region: CASSRLAQSNEQYF. In nucleotides, the CDR3 is TGTGCCAGCAGTCGGCTAGCTCAGAGCAATGAGCAGTACTTC.

This rearrangement joins TRBV10-3 to TRBJ2-7; a possible D gene is TRBD1 (6 bases). Germline V gene data show CDR1 as ENHRY and CDR2 as SYGVKD. Trimming removed 0 bases at V and 2 bases at J, with 11 bases between. The CDR3 consists of 15 residues. The CDR3, as DNA: TGTGCCATCAGTGAGTCGGGACACGGTACCTACGAGCAGTACTTC. It encodes CAISESGHGTYEQYF.

The chain recombines TRBV20-1 with TRBJ2-7; D might be TRBD2 (6 bases). V was pared by 0 bases and J by 6 bases, with 18 bases between. The CDR3 totals 15 residues. Germline CDR1 is DFQATT and CDR2 is SNEGSKA (reference sequence). Written as DNA, the CDR3 is TGCAGTGCTAGAGATCGACGGGGACCAGCGGGCGAGCAGTACTTC. Encoded protein: CSARDRRGPAGEQYF.

This clonotype was recorded once. This rearrangement joins TRBV7-9 to TRBJ2-1, with D maybe TRBD1 (6 bases). V was pared by 4 bases and J by 7 bases, with 20 bases between. The CDR3 runs to 16 residues. Germline assignment: CDR1 SEHNR and CDR2 FQNEAQ (reference sequence). CDR3 sequence: CASSSADRPLGNEQFF. CDR3 nucleotides: TGTGCCAGCAGCTCAGCTGACAGGCCCCTCGGAAATGAGCAGTTCTTC.

This clonotype was observed a few times. The chain employs TRBV5-6 and TRBJ2-7; TRBD1 aligns across 11 bases. CDR3 length: 15 residues. Per the germline V gene, CDR1 is SGHDT and CDR2 is YYEEEE. J lost 4 bases, V lost 4 bases, and 7 bases had no gene match. CDR3 protein: CASSGWTGGIYEQYF. Here the CDR3 DNA reads TGTGCCAGCAGCGGGTGGACAGGGGGCATTTACGAGCAGTACTTC.

With respect to this clonotype: At one end, the junction sequence differs from germline, possibly due to a read error. The rearrangement uses TRBV11-2 and TRBJ2-3; 9 nucleotides agree with TRBD2. The CDR3 has 15 amino acids. Per germline, CDR1 SGHAT and CDR2 FQNNGV. The CDR3 DNA reads as TGTGCCAGCAGCTTGACAAGCGGGGGGCCGGGGACGCCGTATTTT. This translates into CASSLTSGGPGTPYF.

The gene calls are TRBV7-9 and TRBJ2-1, with TRBD1 matching 7 bases. Germline trimming cut 2 bases from V and 0 bases from J; bases unmatched to any gene: 4. The CDR3 runs 16 residues. Germline V gives CDR1 SEHNR, CDR2 FQNEAQ (reference sequence). CDR3 coding DNA: TGTGCCAGCAGCTTAAGAGACAGGGACTCCTACAATGAGCAGTTCTTC. It encodes CASSLRDRDSYNEQFF.

Ten or more counts support this clonotype. The chain is built from TRBV6-2 or TRBV6-3 and TRBJ2-7, with D possibly being TRBD1 (5 bases). V was trimmed by 5 bases and J by 4 bases, leaving 15 bases between them. The CDR3 contains 14 residues. Germline CDR1 MNHEY, CDR2 SVGEGT. This CDR3 is CASSDPAGRYEQYF. In DNA, the CDR3 is TGTGCCAGCAGTGACCCGGCAGGGCGTTACGAGCAGTACTTC.

The sample holds a few counts of this clonotype. This sequence joins TRBV7-2 and TRBJ2-7; the D call may be TRBD1 or TRBD2 (5 bases each). Germline V gene lookup returns CDR1 SGHTA and CDR2 FQGNSA. The CDR3 loop spans 14 amino acids. Trimming stripped 8 bases from V and 1 base from J, with 15 bases between. The CDR3: CASLTGAGSYEQYF. In DNA, the CDR3 is TGTGCCAGCCTCACCGGGGCCGGTTCCTACGAGCAGTACTTC.

This chain links TRBV6-5 with TRBJ2-5; 8 bases are shared with TRBD2. Germline V gene lookup returns CDR1 MNHEY and CDR2 SVGAGI. The CDR3 sequence is 13 residues long. V trimming: 5 bases; J trimming: 5 bases; junction bases outside the gene matches: 4. The CDR3 sequence is CASSRGGMETQYF. CDR3 in DNA: TGTGCCAGCAGTCGCGGGGGGATGGAGACCCAGTACTTC.

The chain joins TRBV7-9 to TRBJ1-5; D not resolved. V lost 5 bases, J lost 5 bases, and 16 bases lay in between. CDR1 SEHNR and CDR2 FQNEAQ come from the germline V gene (reference sequence). CDR3 length: 15 residues. The CDR3 is CASSTGPYEHQPQHF. The CDR3 DNA sequence: TGTGCCAGCAGCACCGGGCCATACGAGCATCAGCCCCAGCATTTT.

This clonotype was detected a few times. The chain uses TRBV7-2 and TRBJ2-7, with D possibly matching TRBD1 (8 bases). The CDR3 runs 15 residues. Germline V lookup: CDR1 SGHTA, CDR2 FQGNSA. With 5 bases removed from V and 0 bases from J, the gap between germline ends came to 14 bases. Here the CDR3 reads CASSTTGGGSYEQYF. CDR3 bases: TGTGCCAGCAGCACCACAGGGGGGGGCTCCTACGAGCAGTACTTC.

The chain couples TRBV12-3 or TRBV12-4 to TRBJ1-6; TRBD1 agrees at 7 bases. V lost 6 bases to trimming and J lost 5 bases; unmatched junction nucleotides: 7. This CDR3 comprises 15 residues. The CDR3 sequence: CASRKQGTDNSPLHF. The CDR3 region has the DNA TGTGCCAGCAGGAAACAGGGGACGGATAATTCACCCCTCCACTTT.